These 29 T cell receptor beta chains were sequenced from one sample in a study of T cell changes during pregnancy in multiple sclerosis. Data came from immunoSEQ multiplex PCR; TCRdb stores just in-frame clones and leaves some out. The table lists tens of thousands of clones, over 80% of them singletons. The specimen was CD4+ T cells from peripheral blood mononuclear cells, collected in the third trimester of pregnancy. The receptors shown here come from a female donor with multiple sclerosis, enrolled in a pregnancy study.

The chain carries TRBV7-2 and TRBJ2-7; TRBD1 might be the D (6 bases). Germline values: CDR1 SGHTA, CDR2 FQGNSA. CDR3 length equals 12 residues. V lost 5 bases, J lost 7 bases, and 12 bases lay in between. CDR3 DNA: TGTGCCAGCAGCCGGACCAGGGGTGAGCAGTACTTC. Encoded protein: CASSRTRGEQYF.

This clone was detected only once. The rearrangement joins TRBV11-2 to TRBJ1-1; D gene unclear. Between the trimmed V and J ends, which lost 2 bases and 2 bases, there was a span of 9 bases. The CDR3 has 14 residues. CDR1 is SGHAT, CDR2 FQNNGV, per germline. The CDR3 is CASSLYGKNTEAFF. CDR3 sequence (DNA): TGTGCCAGCAGCTTATACGGGAAAAACACTGAAGCTTTCTTT.

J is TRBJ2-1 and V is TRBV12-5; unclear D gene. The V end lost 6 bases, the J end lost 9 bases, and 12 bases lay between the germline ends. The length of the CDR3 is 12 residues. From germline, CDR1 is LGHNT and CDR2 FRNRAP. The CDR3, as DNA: TGTGCTAGTGGCAACCTTAGAGGTGAGCAGTTCTTC. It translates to CASGNLRGEQFF.

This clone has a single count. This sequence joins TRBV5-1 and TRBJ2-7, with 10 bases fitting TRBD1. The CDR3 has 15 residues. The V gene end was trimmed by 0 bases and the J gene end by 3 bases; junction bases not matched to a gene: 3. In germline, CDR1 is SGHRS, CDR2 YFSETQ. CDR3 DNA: TGCGCCAGCAGCTTGGATGGGACAGGGGTCTACGAGCAGTACTTC. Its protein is CASSLDGTGVYEQYF.

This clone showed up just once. The CDR3: CASSEYRGNSYEQYF. As DNA, the CDR3 is TGTGCCAGCAGTGAATATAGAGGGAACTCCTACGAGCAGTACTTC. The chain combines TRBV6-1 with TRBJ2-7; perhaps TRBD2 as D (5 bases). V was trimmed by 2 bases and J by 0 bases, leaving 11 bases between them. CDR3 length: 15 residues. In germline, CDR1 is MNHNS, CDR2 SASEGT.

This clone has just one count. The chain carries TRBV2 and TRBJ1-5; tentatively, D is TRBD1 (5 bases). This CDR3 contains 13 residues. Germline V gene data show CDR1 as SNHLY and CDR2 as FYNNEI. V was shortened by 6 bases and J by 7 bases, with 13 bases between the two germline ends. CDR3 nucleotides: TGTGCCAGCAGATTAGACAGCAGCCAGCCCCAGCATTTT. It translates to CASRLDSSQPQHF.

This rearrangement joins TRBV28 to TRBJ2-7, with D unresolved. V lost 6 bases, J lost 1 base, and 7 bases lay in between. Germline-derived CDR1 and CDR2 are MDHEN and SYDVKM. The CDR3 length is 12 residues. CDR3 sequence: CASRSNSYEQYF. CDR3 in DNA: TGTGCCAGCAGAAGCAATTCCTACGAGCAGTACTTC.

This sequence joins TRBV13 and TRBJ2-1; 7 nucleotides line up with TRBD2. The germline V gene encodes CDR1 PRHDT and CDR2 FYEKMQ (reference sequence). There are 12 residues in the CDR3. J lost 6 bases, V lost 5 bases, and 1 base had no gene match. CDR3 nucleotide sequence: TGTGCCAGCAGCCCTAGCGGCAATGAGCAGTTCTTC. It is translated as CASSPSGNEQFF.

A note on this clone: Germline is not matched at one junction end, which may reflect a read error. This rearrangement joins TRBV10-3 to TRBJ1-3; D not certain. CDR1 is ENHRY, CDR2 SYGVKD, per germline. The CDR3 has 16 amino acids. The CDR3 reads CAISEPTIVSENTIYF. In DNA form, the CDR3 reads TGTGCCATCAGTGAGCCGACAATCGTCTCTGAAAACACCATATATTTT.

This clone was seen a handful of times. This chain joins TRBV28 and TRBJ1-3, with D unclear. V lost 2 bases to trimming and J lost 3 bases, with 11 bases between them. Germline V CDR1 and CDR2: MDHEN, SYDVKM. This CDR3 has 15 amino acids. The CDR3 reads CASSLRGSGGNTIYF. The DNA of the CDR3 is TGTGCCAGCAGTTTACGGGGTTCAGGTGGAAACACCATATATTTT.

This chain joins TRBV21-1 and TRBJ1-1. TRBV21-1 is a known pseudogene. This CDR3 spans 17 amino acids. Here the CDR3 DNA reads TGTGCCAGCAGCAAACCCGTCATCGAGGCGCCGAGCACTGAAGCTTTCTTT. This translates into CASSKPVIEAPSTEAFF.

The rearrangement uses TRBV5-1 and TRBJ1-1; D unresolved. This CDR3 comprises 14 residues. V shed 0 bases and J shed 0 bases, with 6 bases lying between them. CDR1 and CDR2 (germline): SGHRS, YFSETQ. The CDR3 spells CASSLGHLNTEAFF. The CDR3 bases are TGCGCCAGCAGCTTGGGACACCTGAACACTGAAGCTTTCTTT.

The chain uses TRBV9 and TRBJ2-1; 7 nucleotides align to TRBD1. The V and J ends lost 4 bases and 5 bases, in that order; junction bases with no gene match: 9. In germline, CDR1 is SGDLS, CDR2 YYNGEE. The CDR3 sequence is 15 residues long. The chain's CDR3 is CASSPWTGRNNEQFF. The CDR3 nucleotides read TGTGCCAGCAGCCCCTGGACAGGAAGGAACAATGAGCAGTTCTTC.

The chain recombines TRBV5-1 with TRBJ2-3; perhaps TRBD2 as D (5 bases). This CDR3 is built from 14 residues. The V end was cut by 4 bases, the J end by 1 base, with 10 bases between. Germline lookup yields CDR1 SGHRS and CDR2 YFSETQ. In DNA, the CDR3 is TGCGCCAGCAGCACTCGGGGAGGCACAGATACGCAGTATTTT. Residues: CASSTRGGTDTQYF.

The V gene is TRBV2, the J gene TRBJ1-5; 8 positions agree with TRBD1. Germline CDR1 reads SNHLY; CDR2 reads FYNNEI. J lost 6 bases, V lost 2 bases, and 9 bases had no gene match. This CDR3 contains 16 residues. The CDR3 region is CASSETRTGSIQPQHF. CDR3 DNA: TGTGCCAGCAGTGAAACCCGGACAGGGTCGATTCAGCCCCAGCATTTT.

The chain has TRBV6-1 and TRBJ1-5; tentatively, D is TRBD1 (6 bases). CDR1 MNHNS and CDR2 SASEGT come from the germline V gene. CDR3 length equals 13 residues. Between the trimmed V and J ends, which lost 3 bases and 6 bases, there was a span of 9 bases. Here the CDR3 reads CASSDTGTQPQHF. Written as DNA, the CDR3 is TGTGCCAGCAGTGACACAGGGACTCAGCCCCAGCATTTT.

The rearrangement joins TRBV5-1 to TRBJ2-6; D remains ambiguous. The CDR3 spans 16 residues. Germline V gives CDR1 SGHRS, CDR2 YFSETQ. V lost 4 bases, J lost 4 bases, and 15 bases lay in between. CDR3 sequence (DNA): TGCGCCAGCAGCCCGAGTGAAATCTCCGGGGCCAACGTCCTGACTTTC. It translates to CASSPSEISGANVLTF.

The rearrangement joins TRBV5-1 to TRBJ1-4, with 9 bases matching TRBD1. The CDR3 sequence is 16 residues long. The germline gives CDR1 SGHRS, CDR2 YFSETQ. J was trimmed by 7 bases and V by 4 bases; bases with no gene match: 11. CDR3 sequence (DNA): TGCGCCAGCAGCCTGCACGGGACAGGGACGGGTGAAAAACTGTTTTTT. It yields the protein CASSLHGTGTGEKLFF. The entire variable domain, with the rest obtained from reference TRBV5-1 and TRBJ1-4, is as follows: KAGVTQTPRYLIKTRGQQVTLSCSPISGHRSVSWYQQTPGQGLQFLFEYFSETQRNKGNFPGRFSGRQFSNSRSEMNVSTLELGDSALYLCASSLHGTGTGEKLFFGSGTQLSVL.

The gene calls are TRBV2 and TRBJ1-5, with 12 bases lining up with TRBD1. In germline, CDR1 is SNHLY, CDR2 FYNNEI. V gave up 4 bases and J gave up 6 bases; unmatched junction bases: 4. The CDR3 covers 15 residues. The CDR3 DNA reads TGTGCCAGCAGTGTGGGACAGGGGGCACCTCAGCCCCAGCATTTT. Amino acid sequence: CASSVGQGAPQPQHF.

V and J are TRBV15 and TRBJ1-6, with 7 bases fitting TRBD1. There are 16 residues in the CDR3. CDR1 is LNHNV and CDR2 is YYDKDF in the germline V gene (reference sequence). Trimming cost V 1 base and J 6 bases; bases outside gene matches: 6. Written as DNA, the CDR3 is TGTGCCACCAGCAGAGGTGACGGGACAGTTAATTCACCCCTCCACTTT. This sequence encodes CATSRGDGTVNSPLHF.

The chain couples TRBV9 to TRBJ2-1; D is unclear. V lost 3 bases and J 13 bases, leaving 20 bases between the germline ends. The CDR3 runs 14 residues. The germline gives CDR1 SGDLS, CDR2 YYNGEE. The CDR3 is CASSATRGDGGQFF. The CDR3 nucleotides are TGTGCCAGCAGCGCCACCCGCGGAGACGGCGGACAGTTCTTC.

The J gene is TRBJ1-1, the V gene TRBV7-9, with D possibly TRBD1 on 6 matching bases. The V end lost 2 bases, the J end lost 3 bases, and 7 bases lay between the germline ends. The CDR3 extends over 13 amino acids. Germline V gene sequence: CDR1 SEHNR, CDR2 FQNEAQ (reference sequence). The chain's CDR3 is CASSLYRDTEAFF. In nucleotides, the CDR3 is TGTGCCAGCAGCTTATACAGGGACACTGAAGCTTTCTTT.

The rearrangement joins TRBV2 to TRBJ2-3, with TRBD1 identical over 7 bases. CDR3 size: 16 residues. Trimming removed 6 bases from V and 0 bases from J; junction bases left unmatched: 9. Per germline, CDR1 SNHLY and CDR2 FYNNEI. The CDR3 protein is CASRGTSRGSTDTQYF. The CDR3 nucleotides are TGTGCCAGCAGGGGGACCTCCAGGGGGAGCACAGATACGCAGTATTTT.

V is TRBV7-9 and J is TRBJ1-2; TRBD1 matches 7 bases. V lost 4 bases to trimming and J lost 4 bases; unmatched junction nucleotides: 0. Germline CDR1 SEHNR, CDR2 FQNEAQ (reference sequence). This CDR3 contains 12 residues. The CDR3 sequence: CASSWDSYGYTF. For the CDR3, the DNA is TGTGCCAGCAGCTGGGACAGCTATGGCTACACCTTC.

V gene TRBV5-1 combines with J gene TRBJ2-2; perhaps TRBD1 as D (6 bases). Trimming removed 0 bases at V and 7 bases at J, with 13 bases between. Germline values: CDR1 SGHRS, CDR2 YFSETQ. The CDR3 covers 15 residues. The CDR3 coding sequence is TGCGCCAGCAGCTTGGAAGTTCAGGGGAGCGGGGAGCTGTTTTTT. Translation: CASSLEVQGSGELFF.

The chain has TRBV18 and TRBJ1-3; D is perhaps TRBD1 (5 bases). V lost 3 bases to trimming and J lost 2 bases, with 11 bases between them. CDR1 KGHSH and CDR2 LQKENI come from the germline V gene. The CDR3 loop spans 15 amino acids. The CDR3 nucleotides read TGTGCCAGCTCACCGCCCGGGGGGGCTGGAAACACCATATATTTT. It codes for CASSPPGGAGNTIYF.

The CDR3 DNA reads as TGCAGCGCGGACAGTTCTAACTATGGCTACACCTTC. This gives the protein CSADSSNYGYTF. The J gene is TRBJ1-2, the V gene TRBV29-1; D is possibly TRBD1 (6 bases). CDR1 SQVTM and CDR2 ANQGSEA come from the germline V gene. The CDR3 is made up of 12 amino acids. Trimming removed 7 bases at V and 0 bases at J, with 9 bases between.

The CDR3 DNA reads TGCGCCAGCAGTGAGTCGGCCGCCATCGGCTACACCTTC. Protein sequence: CASSESAAIGYTF. The chain recombines TRBV10-1 with TRBJ1-2; D unresolved. Per the germline V gene, CDR1 is WNHNN and CDR2 is SYGVQD (reference sequence). V lost 0 bases to trimming and J lost 8 bases, with 10 bases between them. This CDR3 is 13 amino acids long.

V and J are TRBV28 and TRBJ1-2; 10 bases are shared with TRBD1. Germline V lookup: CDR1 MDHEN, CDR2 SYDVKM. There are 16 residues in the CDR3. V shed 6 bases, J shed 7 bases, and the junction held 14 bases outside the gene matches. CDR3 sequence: CASRPPTGQGEFGYTF. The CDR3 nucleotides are TGTGCCAGCAGGCCCCCGACCGGACAGGGGGAGTTTGGCTACACCTTC.